One sample yielded the 30 T cell receptor beta chains listed below, sequenced in a study of PD-L1 blockade in urothelial cancer. Produced via immunoSEQ multiplex PCR; TCRdb's table is partial and in-frame only. The table records about 38,000 clones, around 88% of them present only once. The sample in question was PBMCs, obtained around atezolizumab (anti-PD-L1) treatment. The receptors stem from a man aged 60-69 years with urothelial cancer.

The chain carries TRBV11-2 and TRBJ1-1; D is perhaps TRBD1 (6 bases). In germline, CDR1 is SGHAT, CDR2 FQNNGV. The CDR3 sequence is 12 residues long. V lost 3 bases and J 6 bases, leaving 8 bases between the germline ends. CDR3 sequence (DNA): TGTGCCAGCAGCTTTACAGGGCCTGAAGCTTTCTTT. Encoded protein: CASSFTGPEAFF.

This chain links TRBV14 with TRBJ1-2; D not resolved. Germline V gene lookup returns CDR1 SGHDN and CDR2 FVKESK. The V gene lost 0 bases and the J gene lost 6 bases, with 17 bases spanning the gap. The CDR3 is 16 amino acids. The CDR3, as DNA: TGTGCCAGCAGCCAAGAATTCGGCAGCATAGCCGATGGCTACACCTTC. This translates into CASSQEFGSIADGYTF.

CDR3 protein: CASSPFTSGALGEQYF. CDR3 nucleotides: TGTGCCAGCAGCCCCTTTACGAGCGGGGCCCTTGGGGAGCAGTACTTC. The chain employs TRBV7-3 and TRBJ2-7; 7 positions agree with TRBD2. Per germline, CDR1 SGHTA and CDR2 FQGTGA. This CDR3 spans 16 amino acids. J lost 7 bases, V lost 5 bases, and 17 bases had no gene match.

Only a few counts were recorded for this clone. This rearrangement joins TRBV28 to TRBJ1-2; 7 bases line up with TRBD1. V gave up 6 bases and J gave up 7 bases; unmatched junction bases: 11. This CDR3 is 14 amino acids long. In germline, CDR1 is MDHEN, CDR2 SYDVKM. The CDR3 DNA follows: TGTGCCAGCAGACCGACAGGGAGCCCGGGTGGCTACACCTTC. Translating gives CASRPTGSPGGYTF.

The chain couples TRBV19 to TRBJ2-6; D ambiguous. Germline V gene sequence: CDR1 LNHDA, CDR2 SQIVND (reference sequence). Trimming took 4 bases from V and 1 from J, leaving 14 bases between them. The CDR3 is 17 residues long. The CDR3 reads CASSRSISESGANVLTF. In DNA, the CDR3 is TGTGCCAGTAGTAGGTCCATATCTGAGTCTGGGGCCAACGTCCTGACTTTC.

The rearrangement links TRBV7-8 to TRBJ2-1; 7 bases agree with TRBD1. V gave up 4 bases and J gave up 4 bases; unmatched junction bases: 4. The CDR3 loop spans 14 amino acids. From germline, CDR1 is SGHVS and CDR2 FQNEAQ. CDR3 nucleotide sequence: TGTGCCAGCAGCTCGGGACAGCTTTACAATGAGCAGTTCTTC. Its protein product is CASSSGQLYNEQFF.

This clone was counted a few times. V usage is TRBV18 and J usage is TRBJ1-2; 7 nucleotides line up with TRBD1. The CDR3 is made up of 16 amino acids. Germline CDR1 reads KGHSH; CDR2 reads LQKENI. Germline trimming cut 3 bases from V and 4 bases from J; bases unmatched to any gene: 11. CDR3 sequence: CASSPTPGTATYGYTF. The CDR3 nucleotides read TGTGCCAGCTCACCCACACCCGGGACAGCAACCTATGGCTACACCTTC.

V and J are TRBV10-3 and TRBJ2-7, with D uncertain. Trimming took off 6 bases at V and 1 base at J, with 10 bases between the two ends. Germline CDR1 reads ENHRY; CDR2 reads SYGVKD. The CDR3 length is 13 residues. The DNA for the CDR3 is TGTGCCATCAGCGACGGGTCATCCTACGAGCAGTACTTC. This translates into CAISDGSSYEQYF.

The V gene is TRBV18, the J gene TRBJ2-5; a weak D match, TRBD2 (5 bases). CDR1 and CDR2 (germline): KGHSH, LQKENI. CDR3 length equals 12 residues. V dropped 3 bases and J dropped 6 bases, with 8 bases sitting between them. The DNA for the CDR3 is TGTGCCAGCTCACCCACCGGGAAGACCCAGTACTTC. As protein: CASSPTGKTQYF.

The chain carries TRBV9 and TRBJ2-1; 10 bases are shared with TRBD2. V was clipped by 0 bases and J by 2 bases; unmatched bases: 2. Looked up from germline, CDR1 is SGDLS and CDR2 is YYNGEE. The CDR3 has 16 residues. The CDR3, as DNA: TGTGCCAGCAGCGTAGCAGCGGGAGGGACCTACAATGAGCAGTTCTTC. This sequence encodes CASSVAAGGTYNEQFF.

This chain connects TRBV28 to TRBJ1-2; D gene ambiguous. Between the trimmed V and J ends, which lost 4 bases and 0 bases, there was a span of 12 bases. The CDR3 contains 15 residues. The germline gives CDR1 MDHEN, CDR2 SYDVKM. The CDR3 spells CASSWGTGTNYGYTF. As DNA, the CDR3 is TGTGCCAGCAGTTGGGGTACGGGGACTAACTATGGCTACACCTTC.

The chain couples TRBV5-1 to TRBJ1-3, with TRBD1 matching 8 bases. J gave up 7 bases and V 4 bases, and 13 bases lay outside the gene matches. This CDR3 is built from 16 residues. Germline V lookup: CDR1 SGHRS, CDR2 YFSETQ. For the CDR3, the DNA is TGCGCCAGCAGCGGAACCACAGGGGGTCTCCCCAACACCATATATTTT. Translating gives CASSGTTGGLPNTIYF.

This clone was recorded a few times. This sequence joins TRBV5-7 and TRBJ1-2; unclear D gene. TRBV5-7 is given ORF status, its function remaining uncertain. Trimming removed 3 bases at V and 6 bases at J, with 18 bases between. This CDR3 comprises 15 residues. This CDR3 is CASSWGGEIWDGYTF. CDR3 sequence (DNA): TGTGCCAGCAGCTGGGGTGGGGAGATTTGGGATGGCTACACCTTC.

The chain combines TRBV7-8 with TRBJ1-5; 7 bases map to TRBD1. V lost 1 base, J lost 4 bases, and 7 bases stayed unmatched. In germline, CDR1 is SGHVS, CDR2 FQNEAQ. There are 16 residues in the CDR3. The CDR3 sequence: CASSLEDRRGNQPQHF. For the CDR3, the DNA is TGTGCCAGCAGCTTAGAGGACAGGAGGGGAAATCAGCCCCAGCATTTT.

The chain recombines TRBV19 with TRBJ2-2; D may be TRBD1 (5 bases). The CDR3 runs 14 residues. The germline CDR1 and CDR2 sequences are LNHDA and SQIVND (reference sequence). V was clipped by 5 bases and J by 5 bases, with 12 bases between them. The CDR3 DNA is TGTGCCAGTAGTTCTGACAGTTCGACCGGGGAGCTGTTTTTT. Translation gives CASSSDSSTGELFF.

This clone was recorded once. The chain links TRBV19 to TRBJ2-1; D is possibly TRBD2 (5 bases). CDR3 length equals 15 residues. Deletions cut 1 base from V and 12 bases from J, with 19 bases between. Germline assignment: CDR1 LNHDA and CDR2 SQIVND (reference sequence). CDR3 protein: CASSIAGATNTGQFF. CDR3 sequence (DNA): TGTGCCAGTAGTATAGCAGGAGCGACTAACACGGGGCAGTTCTTC. Variable domain in full (rest from reference TRBV19 and TRBJ2-1): DGGITQSPKYLFRKEGQNVTLSCEQNLNHDAMYWYRQDPGQGLRLIYYSQIVNDFQKGDIAEGYSVSREKKESFPLTVTSAQKNPTAFYLCASSIAGATNTGQFFGPGTRLTVL.

The chain links TRBV15 to TRBJ1-3; no clear D. This CDR3 has 16 residues. Per the germline V gene, CDR1 is LNHNV and CDR2 is YYDKDF (reference sequence). V was cut by 0 bases and J by 3 bases, with 12 bases left in between. The CDR3 nucleotides are TGTGCCACCAGCAGAGATCGCGAGTTTTATGGAAACACCATATATTTT. Its protein is CATSRDREFYGNTIYF.

The chain employs TRBV6-5 and TRBJ2-5; perhaps TRBD2 as D (5 bases). The V gene's germline CDR1 is MNHEY and CDR2 SVGAGI. Trimming took off 2 bases at V and 1 base at J, with 5 bases between the two ends. This CDR3 comprises 13 residues. CDR3 nucleotides: TGTGCCAGCAGTTACGGGAGCCAAGAGACCCAGTACTTC. Protein product: CASSYGSQETQYF.

This clone occurred a few times. The chain has TRBV11-2 and TRBJ1-5; 7 positions agree with TRBD1. This CDR3 contains 14 residues. Per germline, CDR1 SGHAT and CDR2 FQNNGV. V lost 1 base and J lost 6; bases outside the gene matches: 3. The CDR3 loop is CASSLGTGGQPQHF. The CDR3 bases are TGTGCCAGCAGCTTAGGGACAGGCGGTCAGCCCCAGCATTTT.

V usage is TRBV30 and J usage is TRBJ1-5; 10 bases are a match to TRBD1. The junction had 8 bases not matched to a gene; V was cut back by 2 bases and J by 7 bases. This CDR3 has 15 residues. Germline assignment: CDR1 GTSNPN and CDR2 SVGIG (reference sequence). The CDR3 region is CAWSYGTGENQPQHF. CDR3 nucleotide sequence: TGTGCCTGGAGTTACGGGACAGGGGAGAACCAGCCCCAGCATTTT.

The chain uses TRBV18 and TRBJ1-2; D is undetermined. V was clipped by 2 bases and J by 6 bases, with 22 bases between them. Germline V gives CDR1 KGHSH, CDR2 LQKENI. The CDR3 extends over 17 amino acids. This chain's CDR3 is CASSPMVGPGTWDGYTF. CDR3 DNA sequence: TGTGCCAGCTCACCAATGGTTGGTCCGGGAACCTGGGATGGCTACACCTTC.

This chain joins TRBV29-1 and TRBJ2-7; possible D gene TRBD2, 5 bases. The CDR3 extends over 11 amino acids. The V and J ends lost 3 bases and 10 bases respectively, with 13 bases between them. Germline loops: CDR1 SQVTM, CDR2 ANQGSEA. This chain's CDR3 is CSVDTPEGQYF. CDR3 nucleotides: TGCAGCGTTGATACCCCCGAGGGACAGTACTTC.

The rearrangement joins TRBV5-4 to TRBJ2-1, with 8 bases that match TRBD1. This CDR3 has 15 amino acids. Germline CDR1 and CDR2: SGHNT and YYREEE (reference sequence). J was trimmed by 5 bases and V by 4 bases; bases with no gene match: 8. The CDR3 loop is CASSPRTGNHNEQFF. CDR3 in DNA: TGTGCCAGCAGCCCACGGACAGGGAACCACAATGAGCAGTTCTTC.

This clone was picked up a small number of times. The V gene is TRBV29-1, the J gene TRBJ2-1; 8 bases align to TRBD1. Looked up from germline, CDR1 is SQVTM and CDR2 is ANQGSEA. CDR3 size: 14 residues. Germline trimming cut 4 bases from V and 4 bases from J; bases unmatched to any gene: 6. The CDR3 sequence is CSVAPGQAYNEQFF. The CDR3 DNA reads TGCAGCGTTGCTCCGGGACAGGCTTACAATGAGCAGTTCTTC.

The chain links TRBV6-4 to TRBJ2-1; D is possibly TRBD2 (6 bases). The CDR3 runs 13 residues. V was clipped by 6 bases and J by 1 base, with 7 bases between them. CDR1 is MRHNA and CDR2 is SNTAGT in the germline V gene. The CDR3 DNA sequence: TGTGCCAGCAGCCGGGGGTCCTACAATGAGCAGTTCTTC. It yields the protein CASSRGSYNEQFF.

About this clone itself: This sample also contains other DNA sequences that code for the same CDR3. The chain joins TRBV29-1 to TRBJ2-7; TRBD1 is a possible D gene (5 bases). Germline V gene lookup returns CDR1 SQVTM and CDR2 ANQGSEA. The CDR3 covers 12 residues. The V end was cut by 6 bases, the J end by 3 bases, with 12 bases between. The CDR3 here is CSVDRGNYEQYF. The CDR3 DNA is TGCAGCGTCGACAGAGGCAACTACGAGCAGTACTTC.

J is TRBJ1-2 and V is TRBV6-8; tentatively, D is TRBD1 (5 bases). The germline gives CDR1 MNHGY, CDR2 SAAAGT. This CDR3 has 15 residues. Trimming removed 7 bases at V and 0 bases at J, with 15 bases between. The CDR3 loop is CASMGPGRTNYGYTF. CDR3 in DNA: TGTGCCAGCATGGGACCAGGGAGGACTAACTATGGCTACACCTTC.

This chain connects TRBV18 to TRBJ2-1, with 10 bases matching TRBD2. The CDR3 contains 16 residues. Germline V gene data show CDR1 as KGHSH and CDR2 as LQKENI. J gave up 3 bases and V 1 base, and 3 bases lay outside the gene matches. Written as DNA, the CDR3 is TGTGCCAGCTCACCACAGACTAGCGGGCACTACAATGAGCAGTTCTTC. The encoded protein is CASSPQTSGHYNEQFF. Variable domain in full (rest from reference TRBV18 and TRBJ2-1): NAGVMQNPRHLVRRRGQEARLRCSPMKGHSHVYWYRQLPEEGLKFMVYLQKENIIDESGMPKERFSAEFPKEGPSILRIQQVVRGDSAAYFCASSPQTSGHYNEQFFGPGTRLTVL.

The rearrangement uses TRBV10-3 and TRBJ1-1; 11 bases fit TRBD1. V lost 5 bases to trimming and J lost 6 bases; unmatched junction nucleotides: 11. This CDR3 has 16 residues. CDR1 is ENHRY, CDR2 SYGVKD, per germline. CDR3: CAISTGTGGGNAEAFF. CDR3 sequence (DNA): TGTGCCATCAGTACCGGGACAGGGGGGGGAAACGCTGAAGCTTTCTTT.

This chain uses TRBV9 with TRBJ2-3; D is possibly TRBD2 (6 bases). V lost 0 bases to trimming and J lost 0 bases, with 8 bases between them. CDR3 length: 15 amino acids. The germline gives CDR1 SGDLS, CDR2 YYNGEE. CDR3 amino acids: CASSVGAGSTDTQYF. In DNA form, the CDR3 reads TGTGCCAGCAGCGTAGGGGCGGGGAGCACAGATACGCAGTATTTT.